This T cell receptor beta chain derives from a study of technical replicates of blood from a handful of donors. The CDR3 spans 14 residues. Germline loops: CDR1 SGHTS, CDR2 YDEGEE. V was trimmed by 4 bases and J by 6 bases, leaving 16 bases between them. Here immunoSEQ multiplex PCR was the method, and the copy in TCRdb shows in-frame clones only, minus some. The data show 50,000 to 70,000 clones, approximately 86% seen once. The receptor comes from a human donor in good health. Some clones in this sample may be carry-over from other donors' samples. The specimen sequenced was PBMCs. This chain joins TRBV5-8 and TRBJ1-1, with a weak D call TRBD1 (6 bases). The CDR3 coding sequence is TGTGCCAGCAGCCTTCACAGGGCGTCCCCTGAAGCTTTCTTT. Translated, it gives CASSLHRASPEAFF.